This is a list of T cell receptor beta chains from one sample in a study of vaccination effects on CD4 cells after COVID-19. Antigen specificity for these receptors is unknown. Data came from immunoSEQ multiplex PCR; TCRdb stores just in-frame clones and leaves some out. The sample contains about 66,000 clones, 76% of which appear only once. The material was CD4+ T cells from PBMCs cultured with HCoV-OC43 spike peptides, obtained after COVID-19 vaccination. The receptors were gathered from a human donor who received a COVID-19 vaccine. CDR3s include the opening cysteine and the closing phenylalanine or tryptophan. The D gene is left open where the match is weak. Only part of the rows carry a size: once, few, many, or a class if the clone is expanded.

NA,TRBJ2-1,NA,14,TRBV18,TGTGCCAGCTCACCTAAGGGAGAGGAGTACGAGCAGTTCTTC,CASSPKGEEYEQFF
NA,TRBJ1-1,few,15,TRBV5-1,TGCGCCAGCAGCCACGACGGGACGATGGGCACTGAAGCTTTCTTT,CASSHDGTMGTEAFF
NA,TRBJ2-5,NA,16,TRBV7-9,TGTGCCAGCAGCTTGGAGGCCCGCAGGGTGGGAGAGACCCAGTACTTC,CASSLEARRVGETQYF
TRBD1,TRBJ1-4,once,15,TRBV15,TGTGCCACCAGCAAAGACAGGGGCACTAATGAAAAACTGTTTTTT,CATSKDRGTNEKLFF
NA,TRBJ2-5,NA,13,TRBV18,TGTGCCAGCTCACCCGGGACACCAGAGACCCAGTACTTC,CASSPGTPETQYF
NA,TRBJ1-1,once,14,TRBV9,TGTGCCAGCAGCGTAAGCGGCAGCAACACTGAAGCTTTCTTT,CASSVSGSNTEAFF
NA,TRBJ1-6,few,15,TRBV6-5,TGTGCCAGCAGTTGGGACGGTTCCTCGGTTTCACCCCTCCACTTT,CASSWDGSSVSPLHF
NA,TRBJ1-1,NA,14,TRBV7-2,TGTGCCAGCAGTCGAACAGGGAGGAGGACTGAAGCTTTCTTT,CASSRTGRRTEAFF
NA,TRBJ1-1,once,12,TRBV18,TGTGCCAGCTCAACGGACAGATTTGAAGCTTTCTTT,CASSTDRFEAFF
TRBD1,TRBJ1-2,NA,12,TRBV30,TGTGCCTGGAGTGTACAGGGGGATGGCTACACCTTC,CAWSVQGDGYTF
TRBD1,TRBJ1-2,NA,12,TRBV5-1,TGCGCCAGCAGACAGGGGGTCGGTGGCTACACCTTC,CASRQGVGGYTF
TRBD1,TRBJ1-2,NA,15,TRBV7-8,TGTGCCAGCAGCGCGCCCAGGGACAGGGGTTATGGCTACACCTTC,CASSAPRDRGYGYTF
TRBD1,TRBJ1-2,once,16,TRBV5-6,TGTGCCAGCAGCTTCCTCAGGACAGGACCTAACTATGGCTACACCTTC,CASSFLRTGPNYGYTF
NA,TRBJ2-5,NA,13,TRBV4-3,TGCGCCAGCAGCCCGGACAGATGGGAGACCCAGTACTTC,CASSPDRWETQYF
NA,TRBJ1-2,NA,16,TRBV19,TGTGCCAGTAGTATCCCCTCAGGCAAACCAGACTATGGCTACACCTTC,CASSIPSGKPDYGYTF
TRBD1,TRBJ2-1,NA,17,TRBV15,TGTGCCACCAGCAGAGGACAGGGGAAAGAGGTCGGCAATGAGCAGTTCTTC,CATSRGQGKEVGNEQFF
NA,TRBJ1-5,NA,13,TRBV27,TGTGCCAGCAGTTTGAGGGAAAATCAGCCCCAGCATTTT,CASSLRENQPQHF
NA,TRBJ1-1,NA,12,TRBV28,TGTGCCAGCAGACAGGTCGGGACTGAAGCTTTCTTT,CASRQVGTEAFF
NA,TRBJ1-1,NA,13,TRBV10-1,TGCGCCAGCAGGGACAACATGAACACTGAAGCTTTCTTT,CASRDNMNTEAFF
NA,TRBJ1-2,NA,13,TRBV29-1,TGCAGCGTTGAAGAATGGCAGGGTGTGGGCTACACCTTC,CSVEEWQGVGYTF
NA,TRBJ2-2,once,15,TRBV30,TGTGCCTGGAGACCCTCTGGAGGGAGGACCGGGGAGCTGTTTTTT,CAWRPSGGRTGELFF
NA,TRBJ2-6,NA,18,TRBV27,TGTGCCAGCAGTGCAAGGGACGGTCCGAGCTCTGGGGCCAACGTCCTGACTTTC,CASSARDGPSSGANVLTF
NA,TRBJ1-5,NA,13,TRBV24-1,TGTGCCACCGCGACAGATATTAATCAGCCCCAGCATTTT,CATATDINQPQHF
NA,TRBJ1-4,NA,14,TRBV7-9,TGTGCCAGCAGCTTACTGACAACTAATGAAAAACTGTTTTTT,CASSLLTTNEKLFF
NA,TRBJ1-5,NA,15,TRBV7-2,TGTGCCAGCAGCTTAGGAGTAGGGGCCGGGCAGCCCCAGCATTTT,CASSLGVGAGQPQHF
NA,TRBJ1-5,NA,15,TRBV6-5,TGTGCCAGCAGCCCATTGGGGTTTAGCAATCAGCCCCAGCATTTT,CASSPLGFSNQPQHF
NA,TRBJ2-5,NA,13,TRBV3-1/TRBV3-2,TGTGCCAGCAGCCCTCCGGGGCAAGAGACCCAGTACTTC,CASSPPGQETQYF
NA,TRBJ1-2,NA,13,TRBV25-1,TGTGCCAGCAGTGAAGAAGGGTTTGGTGGCTACACCTTC,CASSEEGFGGYTF
TRBD1,TRBJ2-2,NA,14,TRBV6-5,TGTGCCAGCAACGGACAGGGCTTTGCCGGGGAGCTGTTTTTT,CASNGQGFAGELFF
NA,TRBJ2-3,NA,13,TRBV6-1,TGTGCCAGCAGTGAAATCGGTGGAGATACGCAGTATTTT,CASSEIGGDTQYF
TRBD2,TRBJ2-1,NA,14,TRBV30,TGTGCCTGGGGACTAGCGGGGGGTTACAATGAGCAGTTCTTC,CAWGLAGGYNEQFF
TRBD2,TRBJ2-2,NA,16,TRBV19,TGTGCCAGTAGTATCCGTAGCGGGGTAAATACCGGGGAGCTGTTTTTT,CASSIRSGVNTGELFF
TRBD1,TRBJ1-2,NA,16,TRBV4-3,TGCGCCAGCAGCCAAGCCCCCACAGGGGACAACTATGGCTACACCTTC,CASSQAPTGDNYGYTF
NA,TRBJ1-3,NA,12,TRBV30,TGTGCCTGGAGAGGCAGCGGAAACACCATATATTTT,CAWRGSGNTIYF
NA,TRBJ1-5,NA,14,TRBV24-1,TGTGCCACCAGTGATGAGGCGGCTGTGTGGCCCCAGCATTTT,CATSDEAAVWPQHF
NA,TRBJ1-2,NA,15,TRBV30,TGTGCCTGGAGTGTATTATCGCGGAGACTATATGGCTACACCTTC,CAWSVLSRRLYGYTF
NA,TRBJ1-2,NA,12,TRBV6-2/TRBV6-3,TGTGCCAGCAGTTACCCAGAGTATGGCTACACCTTC,CASSYPEYGYTF
NA,TRBJ1-1,NA,14,TRBV2,TGTGCCAGCAGTGAAGAGAGGGGGAACACTGAAGCTTTCTTT,CASSEERGNTEAFF
NA,TRBJ1-3,NA,15,TRBV19,TGTGCCAGTACCCCTTTCGGACTCTCTGGAAACACCATATATTTT,CASTPFGLSGNTIYF
NA,TRBJ2-5,NA,15,TRBV5-1,TGCGCCAGCAGCTTGGAACAGGCATACCAAGAGACCCAGTACTTC,CASSLEQAYQETQYF
NA,TRBJ1-1,NA,12,TRBV4-1,TGCGCCAGCAGCCAAGGCCGGGGTGAAGCTTTCTTT,CASSQGRGEAFF
NA,TRBJ1-5,NA,15,TRBV18,TGTGCCAGCTCAAGGTCAGAATATAGCAATCAGCCCCAGCATTTT,CASSRSEYSNQPQHF
NA,TRBJ2-3,NA,12,TRBV10-3,TGTGCCATCAGCCCGAACACAGATACGCAGTATTTT,CAISPNTDTQYF
NA,TRBJ1-1,NA,15,TRBV27,TGTGCCAGCAGTTTATTATGGGGGCTTGGGACTGAAGCTTTCTTT,CASSLLWGLGTEAFF
NA,TRBJ1-3,NA,15,TRBV5-1,TGCGCCAGCAGCTTGGTAGGGACAACTGGAAACACCATATATTTT,CASSLVGTTGNTIYF
NA,TRBJ1-3,NA,15,TRBV9,TGTGCCAGCAGCGGCACAGCCTACTCTGGAAACACCATATATTTT,CASSGTAYSGNTIYF
NA,TRBJ1-5,NA,16,TRBV2,TGTGCCAGCAGCCGGACAGAGAGCTATAGCAATCAGCCCCAGCATTTT,CASSRTESYSNQPQHF
NA,TRBJ2-5,NA,13,TRBV2,TGTGCCAGCAGACGAGCCTCGCAAGAGACCCAGTACTTC,CASRRASQETQYF
NA,TRBJ1-1,NA,14,TRBV30,TGTGCCTGGAGTGTTGGGGGGGCTAAGACTGAAGCTTTCTTT,CAWSVGGAKTEAFF
NA,TRBJ1-3,NA,14,TRBV5-6,TGTGCCAGCAGCCTCAGAGGGGACGGAAACACCATATATTTT,CASSLRGDGNTIYF
NA,TRBJ1-6,NA,14,TRBV7-9,TGTGCCAGCAGCTTATTAGGGGATAATTCACCCCTCCACTTT,CASSLLGDNSPLHF
NA,TRBJ2-1,NA,15,TRBV7-3,TGTGCCAGCAGCTTAATGCCCTCTTCCTACAATGAGCAGTTCTTC,CASSLMPSSYNEQFF